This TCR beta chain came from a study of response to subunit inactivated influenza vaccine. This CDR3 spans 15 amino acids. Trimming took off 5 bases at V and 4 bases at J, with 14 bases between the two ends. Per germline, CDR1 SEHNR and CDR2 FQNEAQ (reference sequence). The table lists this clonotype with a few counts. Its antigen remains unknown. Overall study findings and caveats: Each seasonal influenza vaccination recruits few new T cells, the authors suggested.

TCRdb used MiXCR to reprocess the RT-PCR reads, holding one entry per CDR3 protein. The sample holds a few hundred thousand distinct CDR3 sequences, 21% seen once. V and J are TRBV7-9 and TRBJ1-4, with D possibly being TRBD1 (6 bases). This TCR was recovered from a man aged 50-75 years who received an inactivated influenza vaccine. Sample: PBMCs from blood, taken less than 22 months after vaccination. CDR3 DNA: TGTGCCAGCAGCCTACAACAGGGAGTTAATGAAAAACTGTTTTTT. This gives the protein CASSLQQGVNEKLFF.